This note documents a single T cell receptor (beta chain) sequence. Its target is unknown. The data stem from a study of T cells in localized non-small cell lung cancer. Study-level findings and limits: Uninvolved adjacent lung had the highest recorded T cell clonality, with tumor below it.

Measured with immunoSEQ multiplex PCR; TCRdb has only the in-frame clones, and not every one. In the table there are 30,000 to 40,000 clones, approximately 80% of which are singletons. The CDR3 runs 16 residues. V shed 1 base and J 4 bases; nucleotides not matched to a gene: 3. CDR1 is SGHTA, CDR2 FQGNSA, per germline. This material consisted of peripheral blood, taken before any cancer treatment. This clonotype was obtained from a male donor older than 55 with stage III squamous cell lung carcinoma. This sequence joins TRBV7-2 and TRBJ1-5, with TRBD1 matching 11 bases. CDR3 nucleotides: TGTGCCAGCAGCTTAGTAGGGACAGGGGGGAATCAGCCCCAGCATTTT. Translated: CASSLVGTGGNQPQHF.